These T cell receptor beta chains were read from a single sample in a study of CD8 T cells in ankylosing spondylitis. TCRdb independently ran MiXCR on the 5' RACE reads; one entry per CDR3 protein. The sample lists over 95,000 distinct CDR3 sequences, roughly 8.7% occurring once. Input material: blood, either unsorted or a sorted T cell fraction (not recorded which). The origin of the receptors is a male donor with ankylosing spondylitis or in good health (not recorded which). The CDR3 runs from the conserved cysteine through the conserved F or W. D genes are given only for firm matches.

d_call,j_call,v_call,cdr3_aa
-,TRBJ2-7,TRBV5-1,CASSLVVGYEQYF
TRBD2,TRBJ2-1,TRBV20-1,CSAQTQAGSSYNEQFF
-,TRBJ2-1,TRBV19,CASSIYREQFF
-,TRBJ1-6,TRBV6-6,CASSSPDRSPLHF
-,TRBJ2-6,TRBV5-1,CASRGGGGSGANVLTF
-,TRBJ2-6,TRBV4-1,CASSQEGLGGSGANVLTF
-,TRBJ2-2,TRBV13,CASSPRQVRAGELFF
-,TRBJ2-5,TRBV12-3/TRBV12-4,CASKGPFSPETQYF
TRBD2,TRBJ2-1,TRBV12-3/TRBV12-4,CASSLARGGQVIF
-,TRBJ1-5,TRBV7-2,CASSLIDLNQPQHF
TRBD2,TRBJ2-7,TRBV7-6,CASSPATSGAPGEQYF
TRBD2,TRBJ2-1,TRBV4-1,CASSQDGAGGRMKFF
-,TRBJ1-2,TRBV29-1,CSVLDGYTF
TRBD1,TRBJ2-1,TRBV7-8,CASSPLRGHEQFF
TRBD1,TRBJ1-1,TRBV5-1,CASSSGTALNTEAFF
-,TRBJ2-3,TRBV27,CASSSFRQFTDTQYF
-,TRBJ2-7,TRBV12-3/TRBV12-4,CASSPRDGRKQYF
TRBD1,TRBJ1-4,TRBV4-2,CASSGQGASTNEKLFF
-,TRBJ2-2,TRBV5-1,CASSLTGLNTGELFF
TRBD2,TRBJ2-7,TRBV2,CASSEGTSGSYEQYF
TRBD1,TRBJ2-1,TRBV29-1,CSVVSLGTGSYNEQFF
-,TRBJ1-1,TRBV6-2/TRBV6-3,CASSLPGTAIGLTEAFF
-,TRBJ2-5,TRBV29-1,CSVVPGDLETQYF
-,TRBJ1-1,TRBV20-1,CSARRRNTEAFF
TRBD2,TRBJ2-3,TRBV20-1,CSPKVAGSTDTQYF
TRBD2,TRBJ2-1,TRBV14,CASSQEAGGFYNEQFF
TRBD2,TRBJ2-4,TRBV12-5,CASGLAAGGQDIQYF
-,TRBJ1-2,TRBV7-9,CASSLGLNYGYTF
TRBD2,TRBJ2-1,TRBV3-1,CASSPSGNNEQFF
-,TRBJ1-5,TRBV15,CATSSQGDQPQHF
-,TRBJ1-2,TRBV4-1,CASSQDPPSSYLGYTF
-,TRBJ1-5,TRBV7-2,CASSGLISSNQPQHF
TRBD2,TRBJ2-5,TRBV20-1,CSARVLAGDQETQYF
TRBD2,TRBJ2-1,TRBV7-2,CASSLVFSGVTYNEQFF
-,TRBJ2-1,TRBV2,CASSDPGQTVSIANEQFF
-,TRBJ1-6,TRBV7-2,CASSDVPSPLHF
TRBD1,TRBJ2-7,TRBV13,CASSSRAGGSYEQYF
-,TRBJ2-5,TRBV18,CASSPLGTRKETQYF
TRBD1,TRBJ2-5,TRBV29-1,CSALRDRGFGETQYF
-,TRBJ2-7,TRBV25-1,CASSEARERYEQYF
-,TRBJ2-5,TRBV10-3,CAISDLSGNQETQYF
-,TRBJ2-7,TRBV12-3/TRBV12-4,CASSSSGGRQSSYEQYF
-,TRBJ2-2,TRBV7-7,CASSIQGPGELFF
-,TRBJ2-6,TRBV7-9,CASSPPPPGANVLTF
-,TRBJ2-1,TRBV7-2,CASTRDGSYNEQFF
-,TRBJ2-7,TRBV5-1,CASSLTAVPHEQYF
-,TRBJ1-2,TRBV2,CASSANYGYTF
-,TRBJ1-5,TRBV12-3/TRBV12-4,CASSLLWNQPQHF
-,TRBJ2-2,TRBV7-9,CASSFEGTGELFF
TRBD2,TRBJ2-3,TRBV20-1,CSARGVSGNTDTQYF